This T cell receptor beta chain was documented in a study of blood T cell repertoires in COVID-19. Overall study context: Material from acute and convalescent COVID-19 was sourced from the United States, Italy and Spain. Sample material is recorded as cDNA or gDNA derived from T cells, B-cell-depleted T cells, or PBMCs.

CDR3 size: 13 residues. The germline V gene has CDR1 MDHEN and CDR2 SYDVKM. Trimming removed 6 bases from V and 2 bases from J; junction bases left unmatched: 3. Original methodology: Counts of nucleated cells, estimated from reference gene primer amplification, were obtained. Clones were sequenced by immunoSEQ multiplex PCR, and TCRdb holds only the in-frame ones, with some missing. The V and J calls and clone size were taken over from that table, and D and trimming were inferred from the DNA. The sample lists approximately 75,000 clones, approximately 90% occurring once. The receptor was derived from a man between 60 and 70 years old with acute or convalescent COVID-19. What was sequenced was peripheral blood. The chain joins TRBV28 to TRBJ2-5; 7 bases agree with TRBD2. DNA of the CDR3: TGTGCCAGCAGGGGGGGAGGGCAAGAGACCCAGTACTTC. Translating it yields CASRGGGQETQYF. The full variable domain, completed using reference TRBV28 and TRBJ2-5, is DVKVTQSSRYLVKRTGEKVFLECVQDMDHENMFWYRQDPGLGLRLIYFSYDVKMKEKGDIPEGYSVSREKKERFSLILESASTNQTSMYLCASRGGGQETQYFGPGTRLLVL.